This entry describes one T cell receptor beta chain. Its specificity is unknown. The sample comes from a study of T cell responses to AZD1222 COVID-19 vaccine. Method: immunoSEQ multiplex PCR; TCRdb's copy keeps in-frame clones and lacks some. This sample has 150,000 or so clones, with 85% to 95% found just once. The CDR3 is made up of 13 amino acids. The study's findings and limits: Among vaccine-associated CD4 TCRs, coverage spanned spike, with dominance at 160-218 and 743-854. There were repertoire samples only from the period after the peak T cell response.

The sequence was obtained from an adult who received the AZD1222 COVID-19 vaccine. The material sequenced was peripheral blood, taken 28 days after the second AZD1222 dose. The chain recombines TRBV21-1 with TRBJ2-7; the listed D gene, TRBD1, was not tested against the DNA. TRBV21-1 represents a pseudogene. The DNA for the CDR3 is TGTGCCAGCACCTCGACAGAAGTGGGGGAGCAGTACTTC. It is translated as CASTSTEVGEQYF.